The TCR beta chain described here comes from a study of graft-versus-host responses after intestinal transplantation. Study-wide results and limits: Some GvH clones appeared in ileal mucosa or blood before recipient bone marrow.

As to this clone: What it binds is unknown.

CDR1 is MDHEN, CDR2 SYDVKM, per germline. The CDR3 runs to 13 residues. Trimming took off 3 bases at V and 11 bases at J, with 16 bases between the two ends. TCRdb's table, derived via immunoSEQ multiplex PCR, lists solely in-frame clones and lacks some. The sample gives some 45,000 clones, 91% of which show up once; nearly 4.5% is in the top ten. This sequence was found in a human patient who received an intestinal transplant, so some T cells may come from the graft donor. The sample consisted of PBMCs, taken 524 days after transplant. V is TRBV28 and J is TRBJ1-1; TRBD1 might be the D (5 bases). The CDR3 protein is CASSFIVSGTAFF. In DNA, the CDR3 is TGTGCCAGCAGTTTTATAGTGTCAGGGACTGCTTTCTTT.